The clone carrying this TCR beta chain was seen a handful of times. Its antigen is currently unknown. This specimen comes from a study of T-cell reconstitution after alpha-beta-depleted transplantation in children. Study-wide results and limits: Counts and diversity of T cells one year after transplant came mostly from newly produced T cells. Expanded clones from the graft, numbering several hundred, reportedly supplied alpha-beta T cells about two months after transplant.

It was with unique molecular identifiers that the TCRbeta library was prepared. Using its own MiXCR run on the PCR reads, TCRdb lists one record per CDR3 protein. The sample gives 530,000 or so distinct CDR3 sequences, 20% to 30% of which show up once; 30% to 40% is in the top ten. V lost 6 bases and J 5 bases, leaving 13 bases between the germline ends. Germline V gene lookup returns CDR1 MGHDK and CDR2 SYGVNS. The CDR3 is made up of 13 amino acids. The sample here was PBMCs, taken before TCRalphabeta/CD19-depleted stem cell transplant. This chain joins TRBV25-1 and TRBJ1-2; TRBD1 might be the D (5 bases). The source is a boy under three years old with Wiskott-Aldrich syndrome, due to receive a stem cell transplant. CDR3 amino acids: CASSLDSTYGYTF. In nucleotides, the CDR3 is TGTGCCAGCAGCCTAGACAGTACTTATGGCTACACCTTC.